The entry below gives a single T cell receptor beta chain sequence along with its context. No antigen is known for it. The V gene's germline CDR1 is SGHTA and CDR2 FQGNSA. Trimming shortened V by 5 bases and J by 2 bases, and 13 bases separated the two germline ends. The CDR3 length is 14 residues. These data originate in a study of T cell responses to AZD1222 COVID-19 vaccine. Profiling relied on immunoSEQ multiplex PCR, and the TCRdb table lists in-frame clones only, not all of them. The sample has 150,000 or so clones, approximately 90% seen once. Findings and caveats of the study: Spike-specific TCRs gained breadth and depth after people received two AZD1222 doses. Seropositivity was recorded at baseline in only 6 or 7 AZD1222 recipients. Nearly half of spike-specific TCRs reportedly target unmutated variant regions.

This specimen was peripheral blood, taken on day 0 of AZD1222 vaccination. The sequence came from an adult in good health. This rearrangement joins TRBV7-2 to TRBJ2-7, with TRBD2 as a possible D gene (6 bases). CDR3 sequence (DNA): TGTGCCAGCAGCCCCGGCGGGAAGCCCTACGAGCAGTACTTC. This encodes CASSPGGKPYEQYF.